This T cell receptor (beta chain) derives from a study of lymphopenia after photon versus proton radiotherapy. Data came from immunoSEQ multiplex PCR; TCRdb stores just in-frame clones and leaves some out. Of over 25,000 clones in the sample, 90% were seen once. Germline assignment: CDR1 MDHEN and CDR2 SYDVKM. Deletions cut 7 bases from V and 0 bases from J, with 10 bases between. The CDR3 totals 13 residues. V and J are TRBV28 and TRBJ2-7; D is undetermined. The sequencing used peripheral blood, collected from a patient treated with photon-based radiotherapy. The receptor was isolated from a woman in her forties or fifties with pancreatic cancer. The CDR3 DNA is TGTGCCAGCATTAAGACGAGCTCCTACGAGCAGTACTTC. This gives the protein CASIKTSSYEQYF.